The entry below gives a single TCR beta chain sequence along with its context. Its specific antigen is unknown. It has no much larger one-base neighbor in the sample; base qualities were not kept. The data were taken from a study of siplizumab effects on memory and regulatory T cells (dated by TCRdb to between 2018 and 2020). Looking at the study overall: The effect of the anti-CD2 antibody siplizumab on alloreactive T-cell subsets was examined in allogeneic mixed lymphocyte reactions constructed from human PBMCs.

Library preparation employed the immunoSEQ multiplex PCR assay. Around 94,000 TCR templates per sample were assayed on the deep sequencing platform. Genomic DNA extracted from sorted T cells was used for TCRbeta CDR3 sequencing. In the paper's pipeline: Clonal analysis of TCRbeta CDR3 data was done in the R programming language. Alloreactive CD4+ and CD8+ clones were identified by comparing unstimulated samples to CFSE-low samples taken after the reaction. By matching sequences to the repertoires of sorted unstimulated Treg and non-Treg cells, each alloreactive CD4+ clone was assigned a regulatory or non-regulatory origin. TCRdb limited this immuneACCESS table to in-frame rearrangements with V and J called. A share of clones is missing; checked studies link under half to unresolved V genes, and the rest is unexplained. The V and J calls and clone size were taken over from that table, and D and trimming were inferred from the DNA. The sample data list more than 70,000 clones, and more than 85% of these were observed just once. The ten biggest clones cover 15% to 20% of the sample.

Spanning cysteine to phenylalanine, the CDR3 consists of 16 amino acids. CDR3 DNA only is kept here, 48 bases in frame from base 1. CDR1 and CDR2, per the germline V gene, are SGHDT and YYEEEE. Trimming accounts for 0 bases at V and 6 bases at J, while the number of junction bases matched to no gene is 9. Sorted unstimulated T cells and proliferating T cells recovered from mixed lymphocyte reactions were subjected to TCRbeta CDR3 sequencing. Fresh whole blood from approximately ten HLA-typed healthy donors was used to isolate PBMCs. Beyond this particular receptor, the publication reports: Greater diversity appeared to be present in unstimulated naive T cells than in memory T cells, and a substantial contribution to the alloresponse seemed to be made by naive cells. Whether proliferating Tregs from siplizumab cultures were suppressive was not functionally confirmed. About 80-96% of proliferating CD4+ or CD8+ clones could not be given a naive or memory phenotype. Siplizumab significantly lowered the cumulative frequency of alloreactive sequences that could be traced to unstimulated CD4+ memory T cells. Among mappable alloreactive CD4+ clones, an average Treg-derived fraction of 68.8% was observed with siplizumab, compared with 26.9% in control reactions. Because sequences below about 10^-5 frequency were poorly captured, only a minor fraction of alloreactive clones could be mapped to unstimulated subsets.

This chain joins TRBV5-6 to TRBJ2-3; 8 of the junction bases match TRBD2. The TCR comes from a human donor in good health. Sequencing used CD8+ T cells sorted from blood. Read as DNA, the sequence is TGTGCCAGCAGCTTGGCAGGTAGCGGGATCCAGGATACGCAGTATTTT. Protein translation: CASSLAGSGIQDTQYF.